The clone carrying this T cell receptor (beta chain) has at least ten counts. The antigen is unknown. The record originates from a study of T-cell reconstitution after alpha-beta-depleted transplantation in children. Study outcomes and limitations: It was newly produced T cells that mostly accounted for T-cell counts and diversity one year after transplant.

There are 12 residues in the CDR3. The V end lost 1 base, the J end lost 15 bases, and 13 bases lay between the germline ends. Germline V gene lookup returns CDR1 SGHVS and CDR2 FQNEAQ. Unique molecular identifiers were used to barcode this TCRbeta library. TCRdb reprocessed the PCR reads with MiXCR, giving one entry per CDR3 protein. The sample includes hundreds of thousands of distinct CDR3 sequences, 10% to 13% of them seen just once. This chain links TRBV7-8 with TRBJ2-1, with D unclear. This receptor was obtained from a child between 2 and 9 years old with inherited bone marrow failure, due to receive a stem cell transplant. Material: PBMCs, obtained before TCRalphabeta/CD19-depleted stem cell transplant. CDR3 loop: CASSLDSRRRFF. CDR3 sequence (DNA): TGTGCCAGCAGCTTAGACTCTCGAAGGCGGTTCTTC.